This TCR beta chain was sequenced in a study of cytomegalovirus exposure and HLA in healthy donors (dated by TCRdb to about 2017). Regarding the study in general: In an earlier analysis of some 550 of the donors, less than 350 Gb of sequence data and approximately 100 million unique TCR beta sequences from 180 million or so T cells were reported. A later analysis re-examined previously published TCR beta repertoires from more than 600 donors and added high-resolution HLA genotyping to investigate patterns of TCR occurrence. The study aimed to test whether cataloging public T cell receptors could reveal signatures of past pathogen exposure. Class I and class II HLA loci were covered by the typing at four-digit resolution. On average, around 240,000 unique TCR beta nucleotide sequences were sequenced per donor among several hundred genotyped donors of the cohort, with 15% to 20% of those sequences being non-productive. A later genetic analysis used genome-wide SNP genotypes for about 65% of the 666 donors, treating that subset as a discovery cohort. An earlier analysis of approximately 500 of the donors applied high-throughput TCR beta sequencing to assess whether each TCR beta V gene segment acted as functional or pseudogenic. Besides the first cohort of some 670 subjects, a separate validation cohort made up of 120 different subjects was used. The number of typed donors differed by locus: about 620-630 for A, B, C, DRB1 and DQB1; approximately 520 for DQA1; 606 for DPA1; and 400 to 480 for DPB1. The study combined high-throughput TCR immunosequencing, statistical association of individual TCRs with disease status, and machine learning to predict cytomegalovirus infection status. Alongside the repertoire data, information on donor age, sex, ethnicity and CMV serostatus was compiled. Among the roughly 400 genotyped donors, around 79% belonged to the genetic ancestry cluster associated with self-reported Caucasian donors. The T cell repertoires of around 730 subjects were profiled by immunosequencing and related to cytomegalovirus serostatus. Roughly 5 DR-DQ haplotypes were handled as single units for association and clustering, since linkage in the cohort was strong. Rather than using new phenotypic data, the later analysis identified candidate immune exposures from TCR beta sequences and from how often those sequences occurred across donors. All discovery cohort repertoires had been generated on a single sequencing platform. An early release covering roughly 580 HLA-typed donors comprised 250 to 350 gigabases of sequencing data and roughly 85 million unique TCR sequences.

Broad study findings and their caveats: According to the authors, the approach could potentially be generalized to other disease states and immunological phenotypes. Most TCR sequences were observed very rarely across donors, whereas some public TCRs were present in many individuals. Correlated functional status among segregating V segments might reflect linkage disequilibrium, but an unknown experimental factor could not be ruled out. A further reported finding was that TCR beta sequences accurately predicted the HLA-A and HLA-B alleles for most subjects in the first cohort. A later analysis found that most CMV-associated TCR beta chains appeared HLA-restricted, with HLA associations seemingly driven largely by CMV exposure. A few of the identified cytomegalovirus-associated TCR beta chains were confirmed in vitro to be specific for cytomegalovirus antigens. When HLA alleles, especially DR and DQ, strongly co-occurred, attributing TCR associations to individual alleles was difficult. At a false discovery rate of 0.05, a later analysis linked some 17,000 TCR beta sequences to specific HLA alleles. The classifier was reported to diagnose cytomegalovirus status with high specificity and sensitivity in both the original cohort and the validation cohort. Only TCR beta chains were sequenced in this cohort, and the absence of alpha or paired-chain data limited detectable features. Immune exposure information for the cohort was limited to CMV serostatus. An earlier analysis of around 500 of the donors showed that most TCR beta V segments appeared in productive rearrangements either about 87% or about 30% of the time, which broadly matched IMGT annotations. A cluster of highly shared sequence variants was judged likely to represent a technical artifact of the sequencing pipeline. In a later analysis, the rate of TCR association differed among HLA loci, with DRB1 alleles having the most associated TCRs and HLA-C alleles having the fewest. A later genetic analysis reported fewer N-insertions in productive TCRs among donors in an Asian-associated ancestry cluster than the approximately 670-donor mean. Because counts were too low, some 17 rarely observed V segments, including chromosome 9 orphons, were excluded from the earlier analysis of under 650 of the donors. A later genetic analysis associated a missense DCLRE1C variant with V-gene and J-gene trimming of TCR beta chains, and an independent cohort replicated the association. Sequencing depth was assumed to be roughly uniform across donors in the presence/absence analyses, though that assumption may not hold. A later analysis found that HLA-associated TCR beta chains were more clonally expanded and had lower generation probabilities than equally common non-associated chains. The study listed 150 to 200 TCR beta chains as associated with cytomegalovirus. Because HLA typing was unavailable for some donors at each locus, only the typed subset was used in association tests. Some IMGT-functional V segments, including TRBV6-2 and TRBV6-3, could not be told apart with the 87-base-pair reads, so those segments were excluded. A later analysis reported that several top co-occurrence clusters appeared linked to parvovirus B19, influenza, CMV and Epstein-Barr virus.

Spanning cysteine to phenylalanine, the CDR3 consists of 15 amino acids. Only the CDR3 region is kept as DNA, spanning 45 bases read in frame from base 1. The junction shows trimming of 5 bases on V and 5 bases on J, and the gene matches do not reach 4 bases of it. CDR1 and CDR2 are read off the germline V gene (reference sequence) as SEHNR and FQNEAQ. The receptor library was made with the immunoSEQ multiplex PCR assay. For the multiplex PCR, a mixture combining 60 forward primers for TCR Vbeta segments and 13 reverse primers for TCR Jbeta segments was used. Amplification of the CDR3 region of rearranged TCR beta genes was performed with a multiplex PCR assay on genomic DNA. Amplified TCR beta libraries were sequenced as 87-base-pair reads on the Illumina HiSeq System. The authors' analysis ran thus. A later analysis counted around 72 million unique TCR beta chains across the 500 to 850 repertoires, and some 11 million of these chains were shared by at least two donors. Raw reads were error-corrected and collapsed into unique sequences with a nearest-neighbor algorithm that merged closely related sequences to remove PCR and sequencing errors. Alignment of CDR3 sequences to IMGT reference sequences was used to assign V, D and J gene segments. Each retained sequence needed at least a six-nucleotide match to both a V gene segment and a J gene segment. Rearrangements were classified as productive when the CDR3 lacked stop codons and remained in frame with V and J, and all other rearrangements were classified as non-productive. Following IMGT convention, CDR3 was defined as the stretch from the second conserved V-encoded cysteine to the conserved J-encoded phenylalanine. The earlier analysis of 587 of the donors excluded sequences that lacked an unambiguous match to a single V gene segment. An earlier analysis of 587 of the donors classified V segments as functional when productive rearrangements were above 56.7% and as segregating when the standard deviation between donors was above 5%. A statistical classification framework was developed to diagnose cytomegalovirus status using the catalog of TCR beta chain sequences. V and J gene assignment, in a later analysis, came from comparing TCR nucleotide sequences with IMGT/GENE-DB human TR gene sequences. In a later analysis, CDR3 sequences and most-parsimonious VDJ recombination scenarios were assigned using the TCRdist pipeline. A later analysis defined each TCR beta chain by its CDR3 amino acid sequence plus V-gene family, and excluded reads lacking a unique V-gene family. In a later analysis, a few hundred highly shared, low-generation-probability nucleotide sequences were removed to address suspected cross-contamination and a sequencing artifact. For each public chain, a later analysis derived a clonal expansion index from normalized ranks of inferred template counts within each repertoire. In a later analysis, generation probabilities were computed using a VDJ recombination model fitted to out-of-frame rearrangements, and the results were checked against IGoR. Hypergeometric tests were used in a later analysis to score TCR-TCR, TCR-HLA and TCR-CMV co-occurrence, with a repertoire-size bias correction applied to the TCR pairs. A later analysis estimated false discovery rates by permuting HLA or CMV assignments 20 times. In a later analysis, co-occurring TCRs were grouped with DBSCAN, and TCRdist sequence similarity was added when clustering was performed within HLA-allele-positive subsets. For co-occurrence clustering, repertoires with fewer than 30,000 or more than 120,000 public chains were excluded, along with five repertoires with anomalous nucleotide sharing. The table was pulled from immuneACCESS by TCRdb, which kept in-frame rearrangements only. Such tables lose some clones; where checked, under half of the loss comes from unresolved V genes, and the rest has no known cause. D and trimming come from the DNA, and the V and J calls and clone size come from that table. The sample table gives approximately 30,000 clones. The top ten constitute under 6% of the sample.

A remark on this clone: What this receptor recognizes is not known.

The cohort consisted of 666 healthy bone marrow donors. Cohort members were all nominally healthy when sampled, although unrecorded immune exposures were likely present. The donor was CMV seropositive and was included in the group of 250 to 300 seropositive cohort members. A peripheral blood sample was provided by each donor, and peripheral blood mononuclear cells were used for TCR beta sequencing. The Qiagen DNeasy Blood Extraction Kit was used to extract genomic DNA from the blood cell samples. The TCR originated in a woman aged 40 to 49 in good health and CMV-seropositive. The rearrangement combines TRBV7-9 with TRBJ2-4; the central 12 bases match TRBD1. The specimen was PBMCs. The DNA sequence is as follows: TGTGCCAGCAGCGGGGACAGGGGGCGCGAAAACATTCAGTACTTC. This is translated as CASSGDRGRENIQYF.